Following are 17 T cell receptor beta chains from one sample sequenced in a study of blood T cell repertoires in COVID-19. Measured with immunoSEQ multiplex PCR; TCRdb has only the in-frame clones, and not every one. The table lists some 270,000 clones, 80% to 90% of them singletons. The sequenced sample consisted of peripheral blood. These receptors originate from a woman in her 70s with acute or convalescent COVID-19.

Remarks on this clone: An end of the junction differs from the germline gene, which may be a read error. The rearrangement uses TRBV6-4 and TRBJ2-3, with 7 positions matching TRBD2. Germline V gives CDR1 MRHNA, CDR2 SNTAGT. The CDR3 spans 15 residues. CDR3 sequence (DNA): TGTGCCAGCAGCGACTCCGGGGGGAGCACAGATACGCAGTATTTT. Translation: CASSDSGGSTDTQYF.

This sequence joins TRBV18 and TRBJ1-3, with 10 bases fitting TRBD1. There are 17 residues in the CDR3. Germline CDR1 KGHSH, CDR2 LQKENI. Trimming cost V 5 bases and J 2 bases; bases outside gene matches: 9. CDR3 in DNA: TGTGCCAGCTCAGTCGTGGACAGGGGGACGGCTGGAAACACCATATATTTT. This gives the protein CASSVVDRGTAGNTIYF.

The chain joins TRBV5-6 to TRBJ1-2, with D maybe TRBD1 (5 bases). Germline CDR1 reads SGHDT; CDR2 reads YYEEEE. The ends were cut back, 0 bases at V and 3 bases at J, with 18 bases in the middle. The CDR3 is made up of 17 amino acids. CDR3 amino acids: CASSLVKGLKGDYGYTF. The CDR3 DNA is TGTGCCAGCAGCTTGGTAAAGGGGCTGAAAGGGGACTATGGCTACACCTTC.

This clone showed up just a few times. The chain is built from TRBV3-1 (or the pseudogene TRBV3-2) and TRBJ1-3; D is unclear. Germline CDR1 and CDR2: LGHDT and YNNKEL (reference sequence). This CDR3 is built from 16 residues. The ends were cut back, 4 bases at V and 1 base at J, with 14 bases in the middle. The CDR3: CASSLRRQLSGNTIYF. In DNA, the CDR3 is TGTGCCAGCAGCCTCCGTAGACAACTTTCTGGAAACACCATATATTTT.

The rearrangement joins TRBV7-9 to TRBJ1-2; D is uncertain. V lost 5 bases, J lost 8 bases, and 12 bases lay in between. This CDR3 has 12 residues. Germline V gives CDR1 SEHNR, CDR2 FQNEAQ (reference sequence). The CDR3 is CASSQVRGGYTF. The DNA for the CDR3 is TGTGCCAGCAGCCAGGTCCGTGGGGGCTACACCTTC.

This chain uses TRBV4-2 with TRBJ1-1; TRBD1 might be the D (6 bases). The CDR3 has 15 residues. CDR1 and CDR2 (germline): LGHNA, YNFKEQ. V was trimmed by 0 bases and J by 1 base, leaving 9 bases between them. The CDR3 region is CASSQDPRGNTEAFF. CDR3 DNA sequence: TGTGCCAGCAGCCAAGACCCCAGGGGGAACACTGAAGCTTTCTTT.

The chain combines TRBV5-1 with TRBJ1-1; no definite D call. The CDR3 length is 14 residues. Germline lookup yields CDR1 SGHRS and CDR2 YFSETQ. V was pared by 0 bases and J by 1 base, with 7 bases between. CDR3 in amino acids: CASSLDSRNTEAFF. Written as DNA, the CDR3 is TGCGCCAGCAGCTTGGATAGCCGGAACACTGAAGCTTTCTTT.

The rearrangement uses TRBV5-8 and TRBJ1-2; 10 bases line up with TRBD1. The J segment lost 4 bases and the V segment lost 7 bases, leaving 4 bases of the junction unmatched. The CDR3 length is 13 residues. CDR1 and CDR2 (germline): SGHTS, YDEGEE. CDR3 nucleotides: TGTGCCAGCGGGACAGGGGATACCTATGGCTACACCTTC. It codes for CASGTGDTYGYTF.

This sequence joins TRBV30 and TRBJ2-7; 7 nucleotides match TRBD2. Germline V gene data show CDR1 as GTSNPN and CDR2 as SVGIG (reference sequence). The CDR3 loop spans 16 amino acids. J was trimmed by 4 bases and V by 4 bases; bases with no gene match: 16. The CDR3, as DNA: TGTGCCTGGACCGCCTGGGGGGAGGGCTCACCTTACGAGCAGTACTTC. The encoded protein is CAWTAWGEGSPYEQYF.

The CDR3 is CASSFRLKETQYF. As DNA, the CDR3 is TGTGCCAGCAGCTTCAGATTAAAGGAGACCCAGTACTTC. The V and J genes are TRBV7-7 and TRBJ2-5; D gene unclear. Trimming removed 3 bases at V and 5 bases at J, with 10 bases between. The CDR3 has 13 residues. The germline V gene has CDR1 SSHAT and CDR2 FNYEAQ (reference sequence).

The chain carries TRBV27 and TRBJ2-5; TRBD2 is a possible D gene (6 bases). Trimming stripped 6 bases from V and 6 bases from J, with 8 bases between. Germline V CDR1 and CDR2: MNHEY, SMNVEV (reference sequence). The CDR3 covers 11 residues. The CDR3 protein is CASRRGQTQYF. The CDR3 coding sequence is TGTGCCAGCAGGCGGGGTCAGACCCAGTACTTC.

This clone was picked up one time. The chain combines TRBV2 with TRBJ2-3, with D hard to call. V lost 5 bases, J lost 5 bases, and 17 bases lay in between. The V gene's germline CDR1 is SNHLY and CDR2 FYNNEI. The CDR3 length is 15 residues. CDR3 sequence: CASSPYSGAGDTQYF. The CDR3 DNA sequence: TGTGCCAGCAGTCCTTACTCCGGAGCTGGAGATACGCAGTATTTT.

This CDR3 reads CASRGLAGTGELFF. As DNA, the CDR3 is TGCGCCAGCAGAGGACTAGCGGGGACCGGGGAGCTGTTTTTT. This rearrangement joins TRBV10-1 to TRBJ2-2, with 12 bases identical to TRBD2. V lost 6 bases to trimming and J lost 5 bases; unmatched junction nucleotides: 1. Looked up from germline, CDR1 is WNHNN and CDR2 is SYGVQD (reference sequence). The CDR3 is 14 amino acids.

The chain carries TRBV7-9 and TRBJ1-1; TRBD1 agrees at 8 bases. V was pared by 6 bases and J by 0 bases, with 9 bases of the junction left unmatched. CDR1 and CDR2 from the germline V gene are SEHNR and FQNEAQ (reference sequence). The CDR3 is 16 amino acids. CDR3 sequence: CASRTGTGLMNTEAFF. CDR3 sequence (DNA): TGTGCCAGCAGGACGGGGACAGGACTCATGAACACTGAAGCTTTCTTT.

The rearrangement uses TRBV4-1 and TRBJ2-7; D possibly corresponds to TRBD1 (5 bases). Trimming took 1 base from V and 0 from J, leaving 7 bases between them. Germline CDR1 MGHRA, CDR2 YSYEKL. The CDR3 is 14 residues long. CDR3: CASSQGQNSYEQYF. CDR3 DNA sequence: TGCGCCAGCAGCCAAGGACAGAACTCCTACGAGCAGTACTTC.

The V call is TRBV19, the J call TRBJ1-2; TRBD1 might be the D (6 bases). Germline V gives CDR1 LNHDA, CDR2 SQIVND (reference sequence). This CDR3 has 13 amino acids. The V end lost 10 bases, the J end lost 3 bases, and 15 bases lay between the germline ends. CDR3 in DNA: TGTGCCACCCGGTCCAGGGGAGACTATGGCTACACCTTC. Translating it yields CATRSRGDYGYTF.

CDR3 sequence (DNA): TGTGCCAGTAGTATATCTTCAAGGGGCGGCTACGAGCAGTACTTC. This translates into CASSISSRGGYEQYF. V usage is TRBV19 and J usage is TRBJ2-7; D is possibly TRBD1 (5 bases). CDR3 length equals 15 residues. V lost 2 bases and J lost 3, with 14 bases in between. Germline CDR1 reads LNHDA; CDR2 reads SQIVND (reference sequence).